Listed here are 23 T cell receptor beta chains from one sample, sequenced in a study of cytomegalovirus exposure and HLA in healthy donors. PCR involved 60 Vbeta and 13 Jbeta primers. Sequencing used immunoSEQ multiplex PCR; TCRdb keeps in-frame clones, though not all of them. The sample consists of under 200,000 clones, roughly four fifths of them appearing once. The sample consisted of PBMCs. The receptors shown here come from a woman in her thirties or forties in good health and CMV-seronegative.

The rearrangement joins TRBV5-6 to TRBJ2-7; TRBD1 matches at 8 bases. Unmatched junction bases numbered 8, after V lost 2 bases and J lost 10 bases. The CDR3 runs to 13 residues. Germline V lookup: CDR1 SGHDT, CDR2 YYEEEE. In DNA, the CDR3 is TGTGCCAGCAGCTTTGTGGGACAGGCGTTCCAGTACTTC. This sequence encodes CASSFVGQAFQYF.

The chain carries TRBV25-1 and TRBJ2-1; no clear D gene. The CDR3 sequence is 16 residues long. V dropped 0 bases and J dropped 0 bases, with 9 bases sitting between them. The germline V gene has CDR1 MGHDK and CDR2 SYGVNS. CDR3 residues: CASSEYMADSYNEQFF. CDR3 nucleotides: TGTGCCAGCAGTGAATATATGGCAGACTCCTACAATGAGCAGTTCTTC.

This CDR3 is CASSLSDRGRGTGELFF. DNA for the CDR3: TGTGCCAGCAGCTTGTCGGACAGGGGGCGCGGCACCGGGGAGCTGTTTTTT. J is TRBJ2-2 and V is TRBV5-4, with 11 bases that match TRBD1. CDR1 and CDR2 (germline): SGHNT, YYREEE (reference sequence). This CDR3 is built from 17 residues. V lost 1 base to trimming and J lost 4 bases; unmatched junction nucleotides: 6.

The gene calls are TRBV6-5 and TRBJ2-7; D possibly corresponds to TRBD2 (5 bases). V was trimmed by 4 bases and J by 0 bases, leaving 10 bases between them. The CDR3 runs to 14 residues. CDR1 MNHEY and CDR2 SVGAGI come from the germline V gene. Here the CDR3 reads CASSSVGSSYEQYF. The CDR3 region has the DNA TGTGCCAGCAGTTCGGTAGGGAGCTCCTACGAGCAGTACTTC.

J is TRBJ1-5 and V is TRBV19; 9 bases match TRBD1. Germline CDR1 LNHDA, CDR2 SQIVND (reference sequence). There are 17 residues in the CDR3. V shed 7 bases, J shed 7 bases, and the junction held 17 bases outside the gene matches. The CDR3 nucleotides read TGTGCCAGTACCCCTTCCGGGACAGGGAGGAGAAGGCAGCCCCAGCATTTT. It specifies CASTPSGTGRRRQPQHF.

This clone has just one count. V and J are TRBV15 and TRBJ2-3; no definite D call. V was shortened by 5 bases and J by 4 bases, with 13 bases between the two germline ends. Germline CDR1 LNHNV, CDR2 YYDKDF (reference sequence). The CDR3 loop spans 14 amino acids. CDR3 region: CATSWSGLADTQYF. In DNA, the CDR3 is TGTGCCACCAGCTGGTCAGGCTTGGCAGATACGCAGTATTTT.

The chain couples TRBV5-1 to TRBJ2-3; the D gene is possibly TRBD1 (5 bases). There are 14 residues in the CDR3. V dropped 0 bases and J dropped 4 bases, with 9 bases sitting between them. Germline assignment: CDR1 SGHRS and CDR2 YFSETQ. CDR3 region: CASSLVWGPDTQYF. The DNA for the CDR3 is TGCGCCAGCAGCTTGGTCTGGGGCCCAGATACGCAGTATTTT.

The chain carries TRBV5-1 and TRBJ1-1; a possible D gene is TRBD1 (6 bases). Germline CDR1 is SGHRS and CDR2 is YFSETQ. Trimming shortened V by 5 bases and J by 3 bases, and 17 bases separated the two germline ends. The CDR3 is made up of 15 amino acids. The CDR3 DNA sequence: TGCGCCAGCAGGCCAAACAGGGTAACGTACACTGAAGCTTTCTTT. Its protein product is CASRPNRVTYTEAFF.

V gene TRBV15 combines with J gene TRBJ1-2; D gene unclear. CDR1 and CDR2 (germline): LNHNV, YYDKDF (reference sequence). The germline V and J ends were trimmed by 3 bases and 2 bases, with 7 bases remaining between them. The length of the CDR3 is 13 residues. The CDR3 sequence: CATSRTQNYGYTF. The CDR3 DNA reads TGTGCCACCAGCAGGACACAAAACTATGGCTACACCTTC.

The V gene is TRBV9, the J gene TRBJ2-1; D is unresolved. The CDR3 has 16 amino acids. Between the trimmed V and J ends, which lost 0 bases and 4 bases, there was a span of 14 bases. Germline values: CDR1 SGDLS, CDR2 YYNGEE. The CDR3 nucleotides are TGTGCCAGCAGCGTAGGGCAGGCTGGGCTTTACAATGAGCAGTTCTTC. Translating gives CASSVGQAGLYNEQFF.

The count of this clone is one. The CDR3 loop reads CASTPNYAGYGYTF. The CDR3 nucleotides read TGTGCCAGCACCCCCAACTACGCAGGGTATGGCTACACCTTC. The chain couples TRBV6-1 to TRBJ1-2; maybe TRBD1 (5 bases). Germline CDR1 reads MNHNS; CDR2 reads SASEGT. The CDR3 covers 14 residues. Trimming cost V 7 bases and J 5 bases, with 17 bases left between them.

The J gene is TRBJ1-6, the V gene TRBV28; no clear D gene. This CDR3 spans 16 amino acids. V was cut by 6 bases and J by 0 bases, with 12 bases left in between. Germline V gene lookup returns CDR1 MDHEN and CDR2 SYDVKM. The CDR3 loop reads CASSPSPSSYNSPLHF. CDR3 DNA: TGTGCCAGCAGCCCTTCCCCGAGCTCCTATAATTCACCCCTCCACTTT.

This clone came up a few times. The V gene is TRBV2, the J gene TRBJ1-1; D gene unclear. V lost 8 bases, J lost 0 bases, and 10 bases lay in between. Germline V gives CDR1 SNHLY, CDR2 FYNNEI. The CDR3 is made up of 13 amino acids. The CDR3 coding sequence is TGTGCCAGCCGCGACAACCTGAACACTGAAGCTTTCTTT. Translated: CASRDNLNTEAFF.

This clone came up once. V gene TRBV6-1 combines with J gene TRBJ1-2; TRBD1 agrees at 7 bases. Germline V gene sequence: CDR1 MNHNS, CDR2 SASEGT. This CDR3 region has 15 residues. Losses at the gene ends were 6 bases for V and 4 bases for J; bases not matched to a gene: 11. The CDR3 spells CASRETGAGVYGYTF. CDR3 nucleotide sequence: TGTGCCAGCAGGGAAACAGGGGCGGGCGTCTATGGCTACACCTTC.

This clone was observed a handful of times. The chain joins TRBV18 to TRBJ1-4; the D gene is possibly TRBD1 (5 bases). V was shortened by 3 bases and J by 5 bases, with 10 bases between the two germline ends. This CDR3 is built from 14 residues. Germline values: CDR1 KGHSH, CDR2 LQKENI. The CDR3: CASSPDRVNEKLFF. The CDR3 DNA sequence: TGTGCCAGCTCACCTGACAGAGTAAATGAAAAACTGTTTTTT.

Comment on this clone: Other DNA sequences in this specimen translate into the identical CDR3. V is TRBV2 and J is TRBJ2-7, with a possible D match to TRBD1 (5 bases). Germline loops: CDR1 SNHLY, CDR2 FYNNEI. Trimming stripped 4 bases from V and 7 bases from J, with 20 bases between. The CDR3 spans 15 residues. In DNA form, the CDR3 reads TGTGCCAGCAGTGCTTTTAGGGGCCGAAGTGAGGAGCAGTACTTC. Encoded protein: CASSAFRGRSEEQYF. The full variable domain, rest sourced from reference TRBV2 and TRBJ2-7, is EPEVTQTPSHQVTQMGQEVILRCVPISNHLYFYWYRQILGQKVEFLVSFYNNEISEKSEIFDDQFSVERPDGSNFTLKIRSTKLEDSAMYFCASSAFRGRSEEQYFGPGTRLTVT.

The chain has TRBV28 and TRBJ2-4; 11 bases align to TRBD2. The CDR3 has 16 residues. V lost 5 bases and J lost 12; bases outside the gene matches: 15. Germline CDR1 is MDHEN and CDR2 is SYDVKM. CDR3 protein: CASSPALAGGPSDQYF. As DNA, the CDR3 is TGTGCCAGCAGTCCCGCGCTAGCGGGGGGCCCTAGCGATCAGTACTTC.

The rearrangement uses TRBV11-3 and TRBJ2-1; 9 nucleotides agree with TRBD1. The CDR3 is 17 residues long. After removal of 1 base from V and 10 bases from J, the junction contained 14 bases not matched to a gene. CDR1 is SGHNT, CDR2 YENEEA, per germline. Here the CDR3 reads CASSLVTTGGGIGEQFF. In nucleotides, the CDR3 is TGTGCCAGCAGCTTAGTAACCACAGGGGGCGGGATTGGCGAGCAGTTCTTC.

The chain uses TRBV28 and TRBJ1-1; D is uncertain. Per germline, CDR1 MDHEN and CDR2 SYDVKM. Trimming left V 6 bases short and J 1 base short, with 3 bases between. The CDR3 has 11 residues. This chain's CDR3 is CASRANTEAFF. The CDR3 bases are TGTGCCAGCAGGGCGAACACTGAAGCTTTCTTT.

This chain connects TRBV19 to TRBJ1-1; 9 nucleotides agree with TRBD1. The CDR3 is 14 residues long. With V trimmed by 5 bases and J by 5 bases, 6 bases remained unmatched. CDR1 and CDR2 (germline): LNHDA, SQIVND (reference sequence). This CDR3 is CASSRDRGVTEAFF. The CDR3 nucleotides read TGTGCCAGTAGTCGCGACAGGGGGGTTACTGAAGCTTTCTTT.

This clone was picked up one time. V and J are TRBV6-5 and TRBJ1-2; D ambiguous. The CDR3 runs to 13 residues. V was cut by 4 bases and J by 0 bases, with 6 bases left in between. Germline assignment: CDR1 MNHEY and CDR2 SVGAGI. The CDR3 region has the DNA TGTGCCAGCAGTTTGACACCTAACTATGGCTACACCTTC. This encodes CASSLTPNYGYTF.

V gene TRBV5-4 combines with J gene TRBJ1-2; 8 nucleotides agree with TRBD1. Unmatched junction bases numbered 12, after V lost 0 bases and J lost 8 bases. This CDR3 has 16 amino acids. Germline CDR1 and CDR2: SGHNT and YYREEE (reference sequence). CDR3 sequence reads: CASSLATGQGQRGYTF. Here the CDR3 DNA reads TGTGCCAGCAGCTTGGCCACAGGACAGGGCCAAAGGGGCTACACCTTC.

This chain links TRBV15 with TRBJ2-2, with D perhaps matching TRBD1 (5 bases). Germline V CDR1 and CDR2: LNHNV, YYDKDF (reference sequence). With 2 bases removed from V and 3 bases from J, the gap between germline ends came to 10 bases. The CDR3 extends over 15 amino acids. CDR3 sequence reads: CATSRSSGYTGELFF. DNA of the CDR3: TGTGCCACCAGCAGATCTTCAGGGTACACCGGGGAGCTGTTTTTT.